This T cell receptor beta chain was captured in a study of blood T cell repertoires in COVID-19. Study-level background: Acute and convalescent COVID-19 samples came from the United States, Italy and Spain.

The V gene lost 2 bases and the J gene lost 4 bases, with 9 bases spanning the gap. The germline CDR1 and CDR2 sequences are SGHDT and YYEEEE. There are 14 residues in the CDR3. The assay was immunoSEQ multiplex PCR, and TCRdb's table has in-frame clones only and misses some. The sample yields about 200,000 clones, roughly four fifths seen once. Input material: PBMCs or T cells enriched from blood (not recorded which). The rearrangement links TRBV5-6 to TRBJ1-4, with D possibly matching TRBD1 (5 bases). This sequence originates from a man in his forties or fifties who had recovered from COVID-19. The CDR3 sequence is CASSFRAGNEKLFF. In nucleotides, the CDR3 is TGTGCCAGCAGCTTCAGGGCTGGTAATGAAAAACTGTTTTTT.